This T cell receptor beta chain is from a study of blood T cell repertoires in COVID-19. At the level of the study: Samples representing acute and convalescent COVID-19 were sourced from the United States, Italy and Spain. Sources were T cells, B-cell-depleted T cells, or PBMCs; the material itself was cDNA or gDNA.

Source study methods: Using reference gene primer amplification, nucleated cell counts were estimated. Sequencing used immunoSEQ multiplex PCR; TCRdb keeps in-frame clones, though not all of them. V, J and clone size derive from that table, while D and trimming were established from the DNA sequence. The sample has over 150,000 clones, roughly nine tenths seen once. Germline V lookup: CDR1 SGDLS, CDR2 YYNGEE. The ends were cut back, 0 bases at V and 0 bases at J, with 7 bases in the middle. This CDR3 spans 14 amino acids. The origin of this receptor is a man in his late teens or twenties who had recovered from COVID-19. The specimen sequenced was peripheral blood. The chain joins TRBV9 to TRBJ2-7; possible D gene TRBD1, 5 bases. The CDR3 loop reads CASSVAQVSYEQYF. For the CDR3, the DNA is TGTGCCAGCAGCGTAGCACAGGTCTCCTACGAGCAGTACTTC.